This TCR beta chain was recorded in a study of blood T cell repertoires in COVID-19. The repertoire was sequenced with immunoSEQ multiplex PCR; TCRdb's copy has only in-frame clones and lacks some. The sample gives approximately 300,000 clones, about nine tenths of which show up once; 5% to 5.5% is in the top ten. This CDR3 has 12 amino acids. Germline assignment: CDR1 MDHEN and CDR2 SYDVKM. V was pared by 6 bases and J by 4 bases, with 7 bases between. Sequencing used PBMCs or T cells enriched from blood (not recorded which). V is TRBV28 and J is TRBJ1-5; maybe TRBD1 (5 bases). The receptor comes from a man aged 60 to 75 who had recovered from COVID-19. CDR3 coding DNA: TGTGCCAGCAGAGCAGGGAATCAGCCCCAGCATTTT. Protein product: CASRAGNQPQHF.